The table lists the clone carrying this TCR beta chain with a count of one. The sample is drawn from a study of blood T cell repertoires in COVID-19. Libraries were prepared by immunoSEQ multiplex PCR; TCRdb keeps only in-frame clonotypes and omits some of them. Of fewer than 250,000 clones detected, 88% appear once; the ten largest clones hold over 1.5%. Looked up from germline, CDR1 is SGHTA and CDR2 is FQGNSA. Trimming cost V 4 bases and J 4 bases; bases outside gene matches: 9. CDR3 length: 17 amino acids. The TCR comes from a man aged 70-80 years with acute or convalescent COVID-19. The source material was peripheral blood. The chain joins TRBV7-2 to TRBJ2-3; 12 bases map to TRBD2. DNA of the CDR3: TGTGCCAGCAGCTCCTCCTACAGACTAGCGGGAGCAGATACGCAGTATTTT. It encodes CASSSSYRLAGADTQYF.